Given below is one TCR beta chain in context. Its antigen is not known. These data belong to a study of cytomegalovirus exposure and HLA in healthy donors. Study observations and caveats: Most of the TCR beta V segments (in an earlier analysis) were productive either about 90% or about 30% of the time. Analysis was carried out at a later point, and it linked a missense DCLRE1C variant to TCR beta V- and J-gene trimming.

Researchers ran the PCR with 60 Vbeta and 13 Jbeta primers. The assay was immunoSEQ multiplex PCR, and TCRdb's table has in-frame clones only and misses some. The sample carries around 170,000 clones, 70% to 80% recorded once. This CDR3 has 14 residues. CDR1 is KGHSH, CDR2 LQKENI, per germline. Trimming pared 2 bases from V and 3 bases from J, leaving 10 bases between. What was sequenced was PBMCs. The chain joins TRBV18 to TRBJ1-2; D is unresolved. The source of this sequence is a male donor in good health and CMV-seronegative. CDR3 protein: CASSPEGQDYGYTF. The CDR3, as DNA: TGTGCCAGCTCACCAGAGGGCCAGGACTATGGCTACACCTTC. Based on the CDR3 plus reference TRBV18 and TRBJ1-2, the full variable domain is NAGVMQNPRHLVRRRGQEARLRCSPMKGHSHVYWYRQLPEEGLKFMVYLQKENIIDESGMPKERFSAEFPKEGPSILRIQQVVRGDSAAYFCASSPEGQDYGYTFGSGTRLTVV.